This TCR beta chain stems from a study of blood T cell repertoires in COVID-19. Across the study: There were acute and convalescent COVID-19 samples, and they came from the United States, Italy and Spain. In each case, the material was cDNA or gDNA derived from T cells, B-cell-depleted T cells, or PBMCs.

Germline V gene sequence: CDR1 LNHDA, CDR2 SQIVND (reference sequence). The CDR3 has 12 residues. V lost 5 bases and J lost 9, with 11 bases in between. Original handling: Quantification of nucleated cells was approximated via reference gene primer amplification. Here immunoSEQ multiplex PCR was the method, and the copy in TCRdb shows in-frame clones only, minus some. The D gene and trimming were derived from the DNA, and the V and J assignments and clone size from that table. The sample holds 170,000 or so clones, around nine tenths seen once. This TCR was recovered from a woman aged 18-29 years who had recovered from COVID-19. Sequencing input: peripheral blood. The chain carries TRBV19 and TRBJ1-5, with no clear D. The CDR3 here is CASSSTPWPQHF. CDR3 DNA sequence: TGTGCCAGTAGTTCCACTCCCTGGCCCCAGCATTTT.